One sample yielded the 32 T cell receptor beta chains listed below, sequenced in a study of CD8+ T cells in alopecia areata. Reverse transcription of extracted RNA yielded cDNA, which provided the sequencing template. Produced via immunoSEQ multiplex PCR; TCRdb's table is partial and in-frame only. Found here are about 130,000 clones, roughly 50% of them singletons; the top ten hold about 17%. The source material was CD8+ T cells sorted from blood, sampled at week 0. The receptors stem from a human donor with alopecia areata.

This clone was seen a few times. V usage is TRBV7-9 and J usage is TRBJ1-4; unclear D gene. CDR3 length: 11 residues. The germline V gene has CDR1 SEHNR and CDR2 FQNEAQ (reference sequence). With 8 bases removed from V and 5 bases from J, the gap between germline ends came to 6 bases. In DNA, the CDR3 is TGTGCCAGCGGGAGCAATGAAAAACTGTTTTTT. As protein: CASGSNEKLFF.

The rearrangement uses TRBV13 and TRBJ1-1, with D perhaps matching TRBD1 (5 bases). Germline V gene lookup returns CDR1 PRHDT and CDR2 FYEKMQ (reference sequence). CDR3 length: 13 residues. V gave up 0 bases and J gave up 7 bases, with 9 bases separating them. CDR3 nucleotides: TGTGCCAGCAGCTTAGGGACAGCCGATGAAGCTTTCTTT. Amino acids: CASSLGTADEAFF.

V gene TRBV5-6 combines with J gene TRBJ1-1; D gene unclear. The V end was cut by 4 bases, the J end by 8 bases, with 15 bases between. The CDR3 is made up of 13 amino acids. The V gene's germline CDR1 is SGHDT and CDR2 YYEEEE. In nucleotides, the CDR3 is TGTGCCAGCAGCGCCGCGGAACAATTCGAAGCTTTCTTT. This codes for CASSAAEQFEAFF.

The V gene is TRBV7-8, the J gene TRBJ2-5, with D possibly being TRBD1 (6 bases). The germline V gene has CDR1 SGHVS and CDR2 FQNEAQ. The CDR3 is 15 amino acids. Trimming pared 4 bases from V and 1 base from J, leaving 13 bases between. The CDR3 sequence is CASSYLRTAQETQYF. The CDR3 DNA reads as TGTGCCAGCAGCTATTTAAGGACAGCCCAAGAGACCCAGTACTTC.

This clone was detected only a few times. V is TRBV7-2 and J is TRBJ1-6; a weak D match, TRBD1 (5 bases). Looked up from germline, CDR1 is SGHTA and CDR2 is FQGNSA. This CDR3 is 15 amino acids long. Trimming removed 2 bases from V and 6 bases from J, with 11 bases in between. The CDR3 here is CASSLLSQGNSPLHF. CDR3 nucleotides: TGTGCCAGCAGCTTACTTAGCCAGGGTAATTCACCCCTCCACTTT.

V is TRBV5-6 and J is TRBJ1-4, with TRBD1 identical over 11 bases. With V trimmed by 5 bases and J by 5 bases, 2 bases remained unmatched. Looked up from germline, CDR1 is SGHDT and CDR2 is YYEEEE. This CDR3 comprises 14 residues. CDR3 in DNA: TGTGCCAGCAGTTGGGACAGGGGGAATGAAAAACTGTTTTTT. Residues: CASSWDRGNEKLFF.

This chain joins TRBV2 and TRBJ2-7, with TRBD1 matching over 9 bases. The CDR3 runs 15 residues. V was pared by 6 bases and J by 3 bases, with 9 bases of the junction left unmatched. CDR1 is SNHLY and CDR2 is FYNNEI in the germline V gene. This CDR3 reads CASSQGQGLYYEQYF. The CDR3, as DNA: TGTGCCAGCAGCCAAGGACAGGGGTTGTACTACGAGCAGTACTTC.

In its sample, this clone was seen once. Different DNA sequences within this sample yield the same CDR3. The V and J genes are TRBV13 and TRBJ2-7, with D unresolved. The V gene lost 0 bases and the J gene lost 4 bases, with 7 bases spanning the gap. The CDR3 has 13 residues. Looked up from germline, CDR1 is PRHDT and CDR2 is FYEKMQ (reference sequence). CDR3 in DNA: TGTGCCAGCAGCTTAGGGGGCGGTTACGAGCAGTACTTC. Amino acids: CASSLGGGYEQYF. The full variable domain, in which reference TRBV13 and TRBJ2-7 provide the parts outside the CDR3, is AAGVIQSPRHLIKEKRETATLKCYPIPRHDTVYWYQQGPGQDPQFLISFYEKMQSDKGSIPDRFSAQQFSDYHSELNMSSLELGDSALYFCASSLGGGYEQYFGPGTRLTVT.

There are a few counts of this clone. This chain connects TRBV29-1 to TRBJ1-1; 8 positions agree with TRBD1. CDR1 and CDR2 (germline): SQVTM, ANQGSEA. This CDR3 region has 15 residues. J gave up 4 bases and V 4 bases, and 11 bases lay outside the gene matches. CDR3 DNA sequence: TGCAGCGTTGTGGGGCAGGGGGCAGGGATCACTGAAGCTTTCTTT. Protein product: CSVVGQGAGITEAFF.

The V and J genes are TRBV4-2 and TRBJ1-2; 8 bases are a match to TRBD1. Germline CDR1 and CDR2: LGHNA and YNFKEQ. Trimming at V came to 4 bases and at J to 8 bases, leaving 9 bases not matched to a gene. This CDR3 has 14 amino acids. The CDR3 reads CASSLHPGGWGYTF. CDR3 in DNA: TGTGCCAGCAGCCTACACCCAGGGGGCTGGGGCTACACCTTC.

The chain carries TRBV27 and TRBJ2-7; no clear D. V lost 3 bases and J 6 bases, leaving 9 bases between the germline ends. Germline values: CDR1 MNHEY, CDR2 SMNVEV (reference sequence). CDR3 length equals 12 residues. CDR3 sequence: CASSFSGGEQYF. The DNA for the CDR3 is TGTGCCAGCAGTTTTTCGGGTGGCGAGCAGTACTTC.

The rearrangement joins TRBV27 to TRBJ1-1; tentatively, D is TRBD1 (5 bases). Germline CDR1 MNHEY, CDR2 SMNVEV (reference sequence). The CDR3 covers 12 residues. Trimming took off 5 bases at V and 5 bases at J, with 9 bases between the two ends. The CDR3 region has the DNA TGTGCCAGCAGTATCGGGGGAACTGAAGCTTTCTTT. Translation gives CASSIGGTEAFF.

The chain combines TRBV30 with TRBJ1-5; TRBD1 is a possible D gene (5 bases). Germline CDR1 is GTSNPN and CDR2 is SVGIG (reference sequence). Trimming took off 0 bases at V and 10 bases at J, with 10 bases between the two ends. CDR3 length equals 12 residues. CDR3 sequence reads: CAWSVGAVPQHF. As DNA, the CDR3 is TGTGCCTGGAGTGTCGGGGCCGTACCCCAGCATTTT. The variable domain in full, with the rest retrieved from reference TRBV30 and TRBJ1-5, is SQTIHQWPATLVQPVGSPLSLECTVEGTSNPNLYWYRQAAGRGLQLLFYSVGIGQISSEVPQNLSASRPQDRQFILSSKKLLLSDSGFYLCAWSVGAVPQHFGDGTRLSIL.

This clone was seen a single time. The chain recombines TRBV30 with TRBJ1-1; D unresolved. The CDR3 is 12 residues long. Trimming stripped 0 bases from V and 4 bases from J, with 6 bases between. Germline V gene sequence: CDR1 GTSNPN, CDR2 SVGIG (reference sequence). The CDR3: CAWSVLTTEAFF. In DNA form, the CDR3 reads TGTGCCTGGAGTGTATTGACCACTGAAGCTTTCTTT.

This clone was picked up one time. The rearrangement uses TRBV5-1 and TRBJ1-4; D remains unclear. The V gene lost 2 bases and the J gene lost 2 bases, with 4 bases spanning the gap. The CDR3 has 13 residues. Germline values: CDR1 SGHRS, CDR2 YFSETQ. CDR3 DNA sequence: TGCGCCAGCAGCTTTGCCACTAATGAAAAACTGTTTTTT. It is translated as CASSFATNEKLFF.

The chain combines TRBV25-1 with TRBJ1-1, with D perhaps TRBD1 (5 bases). V shed 7 bases and J shed 7 bases, with 13 bases lying between them. Germline CDR1 MGHDK, CDR2 SYGVNS. The CDR3 has 12 residues. CDR3 coding DNA: TGTGCCAGCACCTATATGGGGGATGAAGCTTTCTTT. This gives the protein CASTYMGDEAFF.

The chain has TRBV14 and TRBJ2-3; D is possibly TRBD2 (5 bases). This CDR3 comprises 13 residues. Trimming took 0 bases from V and 10 from J, leaving 11 bases between them. Germline CDR1 SGHDN, CDR2 FVKESK. The CDR3: CASSQDDIGAQYF. The CDR3 bases are TGTGCCAGCAGCCAAGATGACATCGGGGCGCAGTATTTT.

Regarding this clone: Distinct nucleotide sequences in the sample also encode this CDR3. The chain joins TRBV29-1 to TRBJ2-2; possibly TRBD2 for D (5 bases). The CDR3 spans 11 residues. Per the germline V gene, CDR1 is SQVTM and CDR2 is ANQGSEA. V dropped 4 bases and J dropped 7 bases, with 7 bases sitting between them. CDR3 residues: CSVVSDGELFF. CDR3 coding DNA: TGCAGCGTTGTTAGCGACGGGGAGCTGTTTTTT.

As for this clone: It is likely a read error: a sequence one base away is far more abundant. Other nucleotide sequences in the sample specify the same CDR3. The chain employs TRBV7-2 and TRBJ1-2; D is ambiguous. Trimming pared 5 bases from V and 4 bases from J, leaving 17 bases between. Per the germline V gene, CDR1 is SGHTA and CDR2 is FQGNSA. The CDR3 runs to 15 residues. CDR3 DNA: TGTGCCAGCAGCCAAGATAGGGCCAGCGGCTATGGCTACACCTTC. This translates into CASSQDRASGYGYTF.

V gene TRBV7-2 combines with J gene TRBJ2-1; the D is unclear. This CDR3 has 14 residues. Trimming shortened V by 1 base and J by 3 bases, and 7 bases separated the two germline ends. Germline V gene sequence: CDR1 SGHTA, CDR2 FQGNSA. The CDR3 spells CASSLGGDYNEQFF. CDR3 DNA: TGTGCCAGCAGCTTAGGTGGAGACTACAATGAGCAGTTCTTC.

This clone was observed a handful of times. V is TRBV9 and J is TRBJ2-7; D ambiguous. CDR1 SGDLS and CDR2 YYNGEE come from the germline V gene. The germline V and J ends were trimmed by 0 bases and 4 bases, with 11 bases remaining between them. This CDR3 comprises 14 residues. The CDR3 region has the DNA TGTGCCAGCAGCGTAGAAGGAGATTTGTACGAGCAGTACTTC. Translating gives CASSVEGDLYEQYF.

The CDR3 coding sequence is TGTGCCTGGACCAACAGGCACGGGGAGCTGTTTTTT. Translated, it gives CAWTNRHGELFF. This chain links TRBV30 with TRBJ2-2; D is perhaps TRBD1 (5 bases). This CDR3 spans 12 amino acids. The germline gives CDR1 GTSNPN, CDR2 SVGIG (reference sequence). V lost 4 bases, J lost 7 bases, and 10 bases lay in between.

The rearrangement joins TRBV5-6 to TRBJ2-1, with a possible D match to TRBD1 (6 bases). Deletions cut 4 bases from V and 8 bases from J, with 10 bases between. Germline V gives CDR1 SGHDT, CDR2 YYEEEE. The CDR3 has 12 residues. The CDR3 is CASSIQGYEQFF. Here the CDR3 DNA reads TGTGCCAGCAGCATACAGGGCTATGAGCAGTTCTTC.

This clone was observed a handful of times. The V gene is TRBV27, the J gene TRBJ1-5; 8 bases line up with TRBD1. In germline, CDR1 is MNHEY, CDR2 SMNVEV (reference sequence). The CDR3 covers 17 residues. With 3 bases clipped from V and 4 bases from J, the junction kept 11 bases outside the gene matches. The CDR3 sequence is CASSFFPTGAGNQPQHF. CDR3 coding DNA: TGTGCCAGCAGTTTTTTCCCGACAGGGGCAGGTAATCAGCCCCAGCATTTT.

The chain couples TRBV7-3 to TRBJ2-3; D remains ambiguous. The CDR3 extends over 13 amino acids. The germline V and J ends were trimmed by 1 base and 5 bases, with 7 bases remaining between them. CDR1 and CDR2 from the germline V gene are SGHTA and FQGTGA. The CDR3 region is CASSLKLLDTQYF. The CDR3 bases are TGTGCCAGCAGCTTAAAGCTCTTAGATACGCAGTATTTT. The variable domain in full, completed from reference TRBV7-3 and TRBJ2-3, reads GAGVSQTPSNKVTEKGKYVELRCDPISGHTALYWYRQSLGQGPEFLIYFQGTGAADDSGLPNDRFFAVRPEGSVSTLKIQRTERGDSAVYLCASSLKLLDTQYFGPGTRLTVL.

The V gene is TRBV7-9, the J gene TRBJ2-7; TRBD1 might be the D (6 bases). The CDR3 spans 13 residues. The germline V gene encodes CDR1 SEHNR and CDR2 FQNEAQ (reference sequence). The V end was cut by 5 bases, the J end by 2 bases, with 10 bases between. The DNA of the CDR3 is TGTGCCAGCAGCAAGGACAGTCCCTACGAGCAGTACTTC. Amino acids: CASSKDSPYEQYF.

The rearrangement links TRBV25-1 to TRBJ1-2; 9 nucleotides agree with TRBD1. With V trimmed by 3 bases and J by 3 bases, 5 bases remained unmatched. Germline V gives CDR1 MGHDK, CDR2 SYGVNS. This CDR3 spans 15 amino acids. The CDR3 DNA follows: TGTGCCAGCAGTGACCATCGGACAGGGGACTATGGCTACACCTTC. Protein product: CASSDHRTGDYGYTF.

In this sample, this clone turned up a few times. The chain couples TRBV29-1 to TRBJ2-1; 10 bases are a match to TRBD2. This CDR3 region has 14 residues. The germline V gene encodes CDR1 SQVTM and CDR2 ANQGSEA. V trimming: 6 bases; J trimming: 10 bases; junction bases outside the gene matches: 12. The CDR3 region has the DNA TGCAGCGTCGTGACAGGAGAACTAGCGGGGGAGCAGTTCTTC. Its translation: CSVVTGELAGEQFF.

This clone was seen a few times. The gene calls are TRBV29-1 and TRBJ2-5; 10 bases match TRBD1. The CDR3 runs to 13 residues. Looked up from germline, CDR1 is SQVTM and CDR2 is ANQGSEA. After removal of 6 bases from V and 3 bases from J, the junction contained 4 bases not matched to a gene. This CDR3 reads CSVRGTGEETQYF. The DNA for the CDR3 is TGCAGCGTCCGCGGGACAGGGGAAGAGACCCAGTACTTC.

The chain couples TRBV7-8 to TRBJ2-5; 7 bases are a match to TRBD1. V gave up 5 bases and J gave up 5 bases; unmatched junction bases: 11. The V gene's germline CDR1 is SGHVS and CDR2 FQNEAQ. CDR3 length: 15 amino acids. CDR3 protein: CASSEGQLRGETQYF. In DNA form, the CDR3 reads TGTGCCAGCAGCGAGGGACAGCTCCGTGGGGAGACCCAGTACTTC.

The chain couples TRBV30 to TRBJ1-1, with TRBD1 as a possible D gene (5 bases). CDR1 and CDR2 (germline): GTSNPN, SVGIG (reference sequence). V lost 1 base, J lost 0 bases, and 9 bases lay in between. There are 14 residues in the CDR3. CDR3 DNA sequence: TGTGCCTGGAGTGCGGGACTGCTGAACACTGAAGCTTTCTTT. Translating it yields CAWSAGLLNTEAFF.

This clone was detected a few times. This chain uses TRBV2 with TRBJ2-7; tentatively, D is TRBD1 (6 bases). CDR1 is SNHLY, CDR2 FYNNEI, per germline. The length of the CDR3 is 14 residues. V was pared by 8 bases and J by 3 bases, with 17 bases between. Here the CDR3 DNA reads TGTGCCAGCGCCAATCAGGGGACCCACTACGAGCAGTACTTC. Translated: CASANQGTHYEQYF.